This T cell receptor beta chain was retrieved from a study of blood T cells in healthy people across ages. Overall study results and limits: Unsorted PBMCs blocked a conclusive comparison of naive and antigen-experienced cells.

Primed by a sample-barcoded 5' primer and a J-beta primer mix, a second PCR proceeded for 7 to 11 cycles. MiXCR, applied by TCRdb to the 5' RACE reads, yields one record per CDR3 protein. This sample has about 1,500,000 distinct CDR3 sequences, with roughly 40% found just once. This clonotype came up a few times. Its antigen is currently unknown. This CDR3 region has 15 residues. Trimming took off 5 bases at V and 4 bases at J, with 17 bases between the two ends. Germline CDR1 SEHNR, CDR2 FQNEAQ (reference sequence). The gene calls are TRBV7-9 and TRBJ1-1; D unclear. Sequencing was carried out using blood. The sequence came from a woman in her late teens or twenties in good health. The DNA for the CDR3 is TGTGCCAGCAGCCCCACCCCAGTGTTGGGCACTGAAGCTTTCTTT. The encoded protein is CASSPTPVLGTEAFF.